A single sample is the source of the 19 T cell receptor beta chains below, sequenced in a study of T cells in Graves' hyperthyroidism and ophthalmopathy (dated by TCRdb to about 2019). Library preparation employed multiplex PCR. The sequencer was an Illumina HiSeq 2000. TCR beta CDR3 regions were amplified from RNA transcripts. The first round of RT-PCR for the TCR CDR3 was performed with the HTBI primer set and the Qiagen OneStep RT-PCR kit. Using fastp at Q25 and MiXCR, TCRdb reprocessed the public reads and kept productive beta chains. Each entry merges the rows of one CDR3 protein and shows their most common DNA and genes. The sample contains 300,000 to 450,000 distinct CDR3 sequences, under 20% of them found a single time. The ten largest clones represent about 38% of the sample. The sample consisted of blood. These receptors were obtained from a man aged 18-30 years with Graves' ophthalmopathy.

The table lists this clonotype with many counts. V and J are TRBV11-1 and TRBJ2-5; TRBD1 might be the D (6 bases). The germline V gene encodes CDR1 SGHAT and CDR2 FQDESV (reference sequence). This CDR3 comprises 13 residues. Trimming stripped 4 bases from V and 2 bases from J, with 8 bases between. CDR3 amino acids: CASSWGTQETQYF. CDR3 in DNA: TGTGCCAGCAGCTGGGGGACACAAGAGACCCAGTACTTC.

There are a few counts of this clonotype. The chain uses TRBV25-1 and TRBJ2-3; D is undetermined. The CDR3 is made up of 19 amino acids. The V end was cut by 7 bases, the J end by 4 bases, with 30 bases between. CDR1 is MGHDK and CDR2 is SYGVNS in the germline V gene. The CDR3 region has the DNA TGTGCCAGCAAAGAGCTGCGAGGAGCTATCTCCCCCCCCTCAGATACGCAGTATTTT. This encodes CASKELRGAISPPSDTQYF.

This clonotype came up a few times. CDR3 region: CSVEGQAMYTEAFF. For the CDR3, the DNA is TGCAGCGTTGAAGGACAGGCGATGTACACTGAAGCTTTCTTT. The rearrangement joins TRBV29-1 to TRBJ1-1; a possible D gene is TRBD1 (6 bases). CDR3 length: 14 residues. V lost 1 base to trimming and J lost 3 bases, with 12 bases between them. The germline V gene encodes CDR1 SQVTM and CDR2 ANQGSEA.

This chain uses TRBV4-1 with TRBJ2-7, with 7 bases that match TRBD1. The CDR3 sequence is 16 residues long. CDR1 MGHRA and CDR2 YSYEKL come from the germline V gene. The V gene end was trimmed by 0 bases and the J gene end by 0 bases; junction bases not matched to a gene: 5. The CDR3 protein is CASSQEGGRGSYEQYF. For the CDR3, the DNA is TGCGCCAGCAGCCAAGAAGGGGGCAGGGGCTCCTACGAGCAGTACTTC.

The table lists this clonotype with many counts. V gene TRBV11-2 combines with J gene TRBJ2-1; 14 nucleotides line up with TRBD2. With V trimmed by 0 bases and J by 4 bases, 5 bases remained unmatched. This CDR3 region has 18 residues. Germline CDR1 is SGHAT and CDR2 is FQNNGV. CDR3 protein: CASSLDHRLAGGYNEQFF. The CDR3 coding sequence is TGTGCCAGCAGCTTAGATCACCGACTAGCGGGGGGGTACAATGAGCAGTTCTTC.

The rearrangement joins TRBV27 to TRBJ2-5, with D perhaps being TRBD1 or TRBD2 (5 bases each). The CDR3 is made up of 13 amino acids. V lost 4 bases and J lost 4, with 10 bases in between. From germline, CDR1 is MNHEY and CDR2 SMNVEV (reference sequence). In DNA, the CDR3 is TGTGCCAGCAGTTCGAGGGGCGGAGAGACCCAGTACTTC. It codes for CASSSRGGETQYF.

This clonotype came up many times. The CDR3 DNA is TGTGCCAGCAGCCCCGCAGGGGTCCGAGGCAATGAGCAGTTCTTC. Translating it yields CASSPAGVRGNEQFF. The chain recombines TRBV11-2 with TRBJ2-1; TRBD1 might be the D (6 bases). CDR1 SGHAT and CDR2 FQNNGV come from the germline V gene. The V end lost 5 bases, the J end lost 6 bases, and 17 bases lay between the germline ends. The CDR3 is 15 amino acids.

This clonotype was seen repeatedly, ten times or more. The chain has TRBV18 and TRBJ1-1; unclear D gene. The CDR3 length is 13 residues. The V gene's germline CDR1 is KGHSH and CDR2 LQKENI. Trimming removed 5 bases from V and 1 base from J, with 8 bases in between. The CDR3 protein is CASSANTNTEAFF. The CDR3 nucleotides are TGTGCCAGCTCAGCAAACACGAACACTGAAGCTTTCTTT.

The chain carries TRBV4-2 and TRBJ2-5, with a tentative D call TRBD2 (5 bases). V lost 10 bases and J lost 2, with 14 bases in between. The CDR3 is 13 residues long. Germline V gene data show CDR1 as LGHNA and CDR2 as YNFKEQ. CDR3 coding DNA: TGTGCCACCATGGCAGCGGAACAAGAGACCCAGTACTTC. It codes for CATMAAEQETQYF.

This clonotype came up many times. In nucleotides, the CDR3 is TGCGCCAGCAGCTTGGCGCAGAACCAAGAGACCCAGTACTTC. Its translation: CASSLAQNQETQYF. The genes are TRBV5-1 and TRBJ2-5, with D uncertain. The germline gives CDR1 SGHRS, CDR2 YFSETQ. V was clipped by 0 bases and J by 0 bases, with 6 bases between them. The CDR3 totals 14 residues.

The sample holds many counts of this clonotype. The chain links TRBV5-1 to TRBJ1-2; D may be TRBD1 (6 bases). The CDR3 consists of 15 residues. CDR1 and CDR2 from the germline V gene are SGHRS and YFSETQ. Trimming removed 4 bases at V and 7 bases at J, with 20 bases between. The CDR3 DNA sequence: TGCGCCAGCAGCACCCCGACAGGAAGCGGTGGTGGCTACACCTTC. Its protein product is CASSTPTGSGGGYTF.

The CDR3 DNA reads TGTGCCAGCAGTGAAGACATGGTATGGACTGGAAACACCATATATTTT. Residues: CASSEDMVWTGNTIYF. The V call is TRBV6-1, the J call TRBJ1-3; D gene ambiguous. The CDR3 totals 16 residues. V was clipped by 1 base and J by 2 bases, with 12 bases between them. Germline lookup yields CDR1 MNHNS and CDR2 SASEGT.

This clonotype was counted many times. The CDR3 sequence: CASSPPGEHSSYEQYF. CDR3 bases: TGTGCCAGCAGTCCCCCTGGGGAGCATAGCTCCTACGAGCAGTACTTC. V is TRBV28 and J is TRBJ2-7; perhaps TRBD2 as D (5 bases). The CDR3 covers 16 residues. The V end was cut by 5 bases, the J end by 0 bases, with 17 bases between. Germline values: CDR1 MDHEN, CDR2 SYDVKM.

J is TRBJ2-5 and V is TRBV19, with D tentatively TRBD1 or TRBD2 (5 bases each). The CDR3 is made up of 16 amino acids. Germline-derived CDR1 and CDR2 are LNHDA and SQIVND (reference sequence). V lost 3 bases and J lost 0, with 14 bases in between. The CDR3 DNA reads TGTGCCAGTAGTATTGGAAGGGGACCGTACCAAGAGACCCAGTACTTC. Protein sequence: CASSIGRGPYQETQYF. The variable domain in full, completed from reference TRBV19 and TRBJ2-5, reads DGGITQSPKYLFRKEGQNVTLSCEQNLNHDAMYWYRQDPGQGLRLIYYSQIVNDFQKGDIAEGYSVSREKKESFPLTVTSAQKNPTAFYLCASSIGRGPYQETQYFGPGTRLLVL.

This clonotype came up many times. The genes are TRBV12-3 or TRBV12-4 and TRBJ1-2; 7 bases are shared with TRBD1. The V gene end was trimmed by 3 bases and the J gene end by 6 bases; junction bases not matched to a gene: 10. CDR3 size: 15 residues. The CDR3 DNA reads TGTGCCAGCAGTTTCGGTACAGGGGAGATAGATGGCTACACCTTC. Translated: CASSFGTGEIDGYTF.

The rearrangement joins TRBV13 to TRBJ1-1; 12 nucleotides line up with TRBD1. This CDR3 has 17 residues. After removal of 5 bases from V and 6 bases from J, the junction contained 13 bases not matched to a gene. CDR1 PRHDT and CDR2 FYEKMQ come from the germline V gene (reference sequence). DNA for the CDR3: TGTGCCAGCAGCCGATCCGGGACAGGGGGCTATGACCCTGAAGCTTTCTTT. It yields the protein CASSRSGTGGYDPEAFF.

Ten or more counts support this clonotype. The chain carries TRBV5-1 and TRBJ1-6; a weak D match, TRBD1 (6 bases). The germline V gene encodes CDR1 SGHRS and CDR2 YFSETQ. V lost 0 bases and J 5 bases, leaving 9 bases between the germline ends. This CDR3 region has 15 residues. The CDR3, as DNA: TGCGCCAGCAGCTTGGGACAGGCTGATAATTCACCCCTCCACTTT. Translated: CASSLGQADNSPLHF.

Only a few counts were recorded for this clonotype. This chain uses TRBV4-2 with TRBJ2-3; D is possibly TRBD2 (7 bases). Looked up from germline, CDR1 is LGHNA and CDR2 is YNFKEQ. V lost 3 bases and J 2 bases, leaving 15 bases between the germline ends. The CDR3 is 16 residues long. CDR3 protein: CASSQVAGAITDTQYF. Here the CDR3 DNA reads TGTGCCAGCAGCCAGGTCGCGGGGGCCATCACAGATACGCAGTATTTT.

In this sample, this clonotype turned up many times. The chain couples TRBV9 to TRBJ2-2; possible D gene TRBD2, 6 bases. Germline values: CDR1 SGDLS, CDR2 YYNGEE. CDR3 length equals 16 residues. Trimming pared 5 bases from V and 4 bases from J, leaving 18 bases between. The CDR3 nucleotides read TGTGCCAGCAGTGGCGGGACGGAGGGAGTCACCGGGGAGCTGTTTTTT. Protein sequence: CASSGGTEGVTGELFF.